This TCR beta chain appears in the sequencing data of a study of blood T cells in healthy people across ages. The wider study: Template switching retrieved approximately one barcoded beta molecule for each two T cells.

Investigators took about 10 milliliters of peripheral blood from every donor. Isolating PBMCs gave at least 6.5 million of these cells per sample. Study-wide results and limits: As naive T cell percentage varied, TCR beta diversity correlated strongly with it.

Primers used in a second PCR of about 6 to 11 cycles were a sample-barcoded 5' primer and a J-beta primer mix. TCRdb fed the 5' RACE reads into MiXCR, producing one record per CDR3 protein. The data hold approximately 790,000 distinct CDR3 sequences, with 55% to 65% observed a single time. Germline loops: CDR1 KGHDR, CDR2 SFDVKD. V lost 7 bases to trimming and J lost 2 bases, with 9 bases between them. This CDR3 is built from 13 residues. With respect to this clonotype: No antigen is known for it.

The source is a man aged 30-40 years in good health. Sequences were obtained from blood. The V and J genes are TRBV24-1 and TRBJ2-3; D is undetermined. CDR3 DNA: TGTGCCACCAGGGACGGCAACACAGATACGCAGTATTTT. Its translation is CATRDGNTDTQYF.